This entry lists 32 T cell receptor beta chains sequenced from one sample in a study of beta chain features in type 1 diabetes. The entirety of the isolated RNA underwent reverse transcription, so expressed TCRB transcripts were sequenced. The method was immunoSEQ multiplex PCR; TCRdb's version includes in-frame clones alone and lacks a portion of them. This sample has hundreds of thousands of clones, with approximately 28% found just once. Sequencing was done on a sample of naive CD4+ T cells from blood. The receptors were sampled from a man in his late teens or twenties in good health.

The chain joins TRBV30 to TRBJ2-3, with TRBD2 identical over 14 bases. Trimming removed 1 base from V and 2 bases from J; junction bases left unmatched: 2. The germline V gene encodes CDR1 GTSNPN and CDR2 SVGIG (reference sequence). The CDR3 length is 16 residues. CDR3 sequence reads: CAWSGTSGRHTDTQYF. The CDR3 coding sequence is TGTGCCTGGAGTGGGACTAGCGGGAGGCACACAGATACGCAGTATTTT.

Only a few counts were recorded for this clone. The chain recombines TRBV14 with TRBJ2-5; D remains unclear. Trimming left V 5 bases short and J 1 base short, with 11 bases between. There are 14 residues in the CDR3. Germline values: CDR1 SGHDN, CDR2 FVKESK. The CDR3 coding sequence is TGTGCCAGCAGCAAAGCCTACAGCCAAGAGACCCAGTACTTC. It specifies CASSKAYSQETQYF.

This clone was detected a few times. For the CDR3, the DNA is TGCAGCGTACTACCGGGACTAGCGGGAGGCGAGCAGTACTTC. Amino acids: CSVLPGLAGGEQYF. The gene calls are TRBV29-1 and TRBJ2-7, with 15 nucleotides matching TRBD2. This CDR3 is built from 14 residues. Per the germline V gene, CDR1 is SQVTM and CDR2 is ANQGSEA. V was clipped by 6 bases and J by 6 bases; unmatched bases: 6.

The V gene is TRBV29-1, the J gene TRBJ2-7, with D uncertain. Trimming stripped 4 bases from V and 3 bases from J, with 10 bases between. There are 12 residues in the CDR3. Germline V gene lookup returns CDR1 SQVTM and CDR2 ANQGSEA. CDR3 in amino acids: CSVVKGNYEQYF. In nucleotides, the CDR3 is TGCAGCGTTGTAAAAGGGAACTACGAGCAGTACTTC.

V is TRBV30 and J is TRBJ2-2, with D tentatively TRBD1 (6 bases). The CDR3 extends over 13 amino acids. V dropped 5 bases and J dropped 5 bases, with 12 bases sitting between them. From germline, CDR1 is GTSNPN and CDR2 SVGIG (reference sequence). CDR3: CAWGGTGTGELFF. CDR3 nucleotide sequence: TGTGCCTGGGGAGGAACAGGGACCGGGGAGCTGTTTTTT.

The V call is TRBV7-2, the J call TRBJ1-5, with unresolved D. The CDR3 totals 14 residues. CDR1 SGHTA and CDR2 FQGNSA come from the germline V gene. The V end was cut by 5 bases, the J end by 6 bases, with 14 bases between. The DNA for the CDR3 is TGTGCCAGCAGCAACCCCCCAGACACTCAGCCCCAGCATTTT. It is translated as CASSNPPDTQPQHF.

The V and J genes are TRBV30 and TRBJ1-2; 9 bases fit TRBD1. This CDR3 has 14 residues. Germline CDR1 GTSNPN, CDR2 SVGIG (reference sequence). J was trimmed by 6 bases and V by 2 bases; bases with no gene match: 7. The CDR3 reads CAWSTAGTGNGYTF. DNA of the CDR3: TGTGCCTGGAGTACCGCCGGGACAGGGAATGGCTACACCTTC.

This chain connects TRBV4-3 to TRBJ2-1, with 8 bases that match TRBD1. Trimming took 5 bases from V and 6 from J; bases not matched to a gene: 12. The germline V gene encodes CDR1 LGHNA and CDR2 YSLEER. The CDR3 length is 16 residues. CDR3 in DNA: TGCGCCAGCAGCAGATGGTCGGGACAGGCCTTCAATGAGCAGTTCTTC. Its protein product is CASSRWSGQAFNEQFF.

The chain is built from TRBV7-9 and TRBJ2-1; D is uncertain. There are 14 residues in the CDR3. V was shortened by 3 bases and J by 6 bases, with 12 bases between the two germline ends. The germline V gene has CDR1 SEHNR and CDR2 FQNEAQ (reference sequence). CDR3 in amino acids: CASSLTSSGNEQFF. CDR3 nucleotides: TGTGCCAGCAGCTTGACTTCATCGGGCAATGAGCAGTTCTTC.

This clone has more than one count but fewer than ten. CDR3: CASSEEGLTPLPGANVLTF. As DNA, the CDR3 is TGTGCCAGCAGTGAAGAGGGGCTTACCCCCCTCCCTGGGGCCAACGTCCTGACTTTC. This chain connects TRBV2 to TRBJ2-6; possibly TRBD1 for D (5 bases). V lost 1 base to trimming and J lost 2 bases, with 18 bases between them. Germline CDR1 is SNHLY and CDR2 is FYNNEI. The CDR3 is 19 amino acids.

This clone was counted a few times. V usage is TRBV7-9 and J usage is TRBJ2-1, with D maybe TRBD1 (5 bases). With 4 bases removed from V and 1 base from J, the gap between germline ends came to 8 bases. The CDR3 is made up of 14 amino acids. Germline CDR1 reads SEHNR; CDR2 reads FQNEAQ (reference sequence). The CDR3 sequence: CASSWGVSYNEQFF. CDR3 nucleotides: TGTGCCAGCAGCTGGGGCGTATCCTACAATGAGCAGTTCTTC.

In this sample, this clone turned up a few times. The J gene is TRBJ2-3, the V gene TRBV9; TRBD2 might be the D (5 bases). Germline V gene data show CDR1 as SGDLS and CDR2 as YYNGEE. With 0 bases removed from V and 5 bases from J, the gap between germline ends came to 13 bases. The CDR3 totals 15 residues. The CDR3 DNA reads as TGTGCCAGCAGCGTAGAACATTCGGGAATAGATACGCAGTATTTT. Translating it yields CASSVEHSGIDTQYF.

J is TRBJ2-1 and V is TRBV30; perhaps D is TRBD1 or TRBD2 (5 bases each). V was clipped by 4 bases and J by 9 bases, with 10 bases between them. The germline V gene encodes CDR1 GTSNPN and CDR2 SVGIG (reference sequence). The CDR3 has 11 residues. In DNA form, the CDR3 reads TGTGCCTGGACGACGGGGCTTGAGCAGTTCTTC. It yields the protein CAWTTGLEQFF.

The chain carries TRBV29-1 and TRBJ1-2, with 10 bases fitting TRBD1. V lost 1 base and J lost 3; bases outside the gene matches: 5. CDR1 is SQVTM, CDR2 ANQGSEA, per germline. This CDR3 is 15 amino acids long. CDR3 sequence reads: CSVEGTGGRDYGYTF. The DNA for the CDR3 is TGCAGCGTTGAAGGGACAGGGGGACGAGACTATGGCTACACCTTC.

This clone was detected a few times. This chain connects TRBV7-2 to TRBJ2-1, with TRBD2 matching 8 bases. The CDR3 has 15 residues. Per the germline V gene, CDR1 is SGHTA and CDR2 is FQGNSA. The V and J ends lost 5 bases and 3 bases, in that order; junction bases with no gene match: 6. The CDR3 DNA is TGTGCCAGCAGCCGTTCAAGCGGGAGCTACAATGAGCAGTTCTTC. Amino acid sequence: CASSRSSGSYNEQFF.

The chain carries TRBV9 and TRBJ2-1; 14 bases agree with TRBD2. CDR1 and CDR2 from the germline V gene are SGDLS and YYNGEE. V was clipped by 5 bases and J by 4 bases; unmatched bases: 8. The CDR3 length is 17 residues. The CDR3 is CASSPGLAGAPYNEQFF. The CDR3 nucleotides are TGTGCCAGCAGTCCGGGACTAGCGGGAGCCCCTTACAATGAGCAGTTCTTC.

The chain links TRBV11-2 to TRBJ2-1; D is possibly TRBD1 (6 bases). The CDR3 spans 15 residues. V shed 1 base and J shed 6 bases, with 13 bases lying between them. The germline V gene encodes CDR1 SGHAT and CDR2 FQNNGV. In DNA form, the CDR3 reads TGTGCCAGCAGCTTAGTTGGAACAGGGAGCAATGAGCAGTTCTTC. This codes for CASSLVGTGSNEQFF.

This clone was recorded a few times. This chain links TRBV4-3 with TRBJ2-7, with 11 bases aligning to TRBD1. The CDR3 has 14 amino acids. V shed 4 bases, J shed 3 bases, and the junction held 2 bases outside the gene matches. CDR1 and CDR2 from the germline V gene are LGHNA and YSLEER. CDR3 nucleotides: TGCGCCAGCAGCCGCGGGACAGGGGGCTACGAGCAGTACTTC. It codes for CASSRGTGGYEQYF.

The gene calls are TRBV4-3 and TRBJ2-7; weak D call: TRBD2 (5 bases). Germline V gene lookup returns CDR1 LGHNA and CDR2 YSLEER. This CDR3 contains 16 residues. The V gene lost 4 bases and the J gene lost 0 bases, with 16 bases spanning the gap. The chain's CDR3 is CASSRERAFSSYEQYF. The CDR3 DNA is TGCGCCAGCAGCCGGGAGAGAGCGTTTAGCTCCTACGAGCAGTACTTC.

This clone turned up a few times. V usage is TRBV18 and J usage is TRBJ1-1; D is ambiguous. V shed 4 bases and J shed 5 bases, with 17 bases lying between them. Germline values: CDR1 KGHSH, CDR2 LQKENI. The CDR3 loop spans 15 amino acids. The CDR3 here is CASSRLTGSGTEAFF. CDR3 DNA sequence: TGTGCCAGCTCACGCCTAACCGGATCGGGGACTGAAGCTTTCTTT.

This chain links TRBV29-1 with TRBJ2-7, with D possibly being TRBD2 (6 bases). This CDR3 is built from 12 residues. Germline CDR1 and CDR2: SQVTM and ANQGSEA. V lost 7 bases and J 4 bases, leaving 14 bases between the germline ends. The CDR3 region is CSAGGNSYEQYF. CDR3 DNA sequence: TGCAGCGCCGGGGGTAACAGTTACGAGCAGTACTTC.

The chain is built from TRBV25-1 and TRBJ2-7; 12 nucleotides match TRBD2. J was trimmed by 2 bases and V by 8 bases; bases with no gene match: 4. This CDR3 has 14 amino acids. CDR1 and CDR2 (germline): MGHDK, SYGVNS. The CDR3 bases are TGTGCCAGCCAGGGGACTAGCGGGCCCTACGAGCAGTACTTC. Translating it yields CASQGTSGPYEQYF.

The chain employs TRBV9 and TRBJ2-3, with D perhaps TRBD2 (6 bases). This CDR3 comprises 16 residues. Germline assignment: CDR1 SGDLS and CDR2 YYNGEE. V was trimmed by 4 bases and J by 0 bases, leaving 15 bases between them. The CDR3 region has the DNA TGTGCCAGCAGCCTTCGTAGCGGAACTAGCACAGATACGCAGTATTTT. Translating it yields CASSLRSGTSTDTQYF.

Only a few counts were recorded for this clone. Other DNA sequences of this sample code for an identical CDR3. The chain joins TRBV29-1 to TRBJ2-1; a possible D gene is TRBD2 (6 bases). Trimming stripped 3 bases from V and 1 base from J, with 10 bases between. Germline V gene lookup returns CDR1 SQVTM and CDR2 ANQGSEA. The CDR3 totals 14 residues. The CDR3, as DNA: TGCAGCGTTGAGCGGGGTAGTTCCTACAATGAGCAGTTCTTC. This gives the protein CSVERGSSYNEQFF.

The chain couples TRBV11-2 to TRBJ2-5; no clear D gene. Germline loops: CDR1 SGHAT, CDR2 FQNNGV. The CDR3 has 14 amino acids. V dropped 0 bases and J dropped 6 bases, with 11 bases sitting between them. The chain's CDR3 is CASSLEATAQTQYF. CDR3 coding DNA: TGTGCCAGCAGCTTAGAGGCTACTGCTCAGACCCAGTACTTC. The full variable domain, in which reference TRBV11-2 and TRBJ2-5 provide the parts outside the CDR3, is EAGVAQSPRYKIIEKRQSVAFWCNPISGHATLYWYQQILGQGPKLLIQFQNNGVVDDSQLPKDRFSAERLKGVDSTLKIQPAKLEDSAVYLCASSLEATAQTQYFGPGTRLLVL.

In its sample, this clone was seen a few times. V and J are TRBV6-5 and TRBJ2-7; 7 nucleotides line up with TRBD2. Germline V gene sequence: CDR1 MNHEY, CDR2 SVGAGI. The trim removed 6 bases at V and 9 bases at J, leaving 14 bases unmatched. The CDR3 spans 14 residues. Here the CDR3 reads CASSYTSVGRGQYF. Written as DNA, the CDR3 is TGTGCCAGCAGCTATACTAGCGTGGGACGGGGGCAGTACTTC.

A few counts support this clone. This chain connects TRBV15 to TRBJ2-5; D remains ambiguous. With 0 bases removed from V and 3 bases from J, the gap between germline ends came to 11 bases. Germline V lookup: CDR1 LNHNV, CDR2 YYDKDF (reference sequence). This CDR3 is built from 15 residues. The CDR3 region is CATSRDQAEKETQYF. The CDR3 nucleotides are TGTGCCACCAGCAGAGATCAGGCAGAAAAAGAGACCCAGTACTTC.

As regards this clone: The sample has other DNA sequences that encode this CDR3 too. This chain uses TRBV7-9 with TRBJ2-7; possibly TRBD2 for D (6 bases). The CDR3 runs to 13 residues. The germline V gene encodes CDR1 SEHNR and CDR2 FQNEAQ (reference sequence). V lost 5 bases and J lost 3, with 11 bases in between. The CDR3, as DNA: TGTGCCAGCAGCCTGCGGGATTTCTACGAGCAGTACTTC. It specifies CASSLRDFYEQYF.

The chain joins TRBV10-2 to TRBJ1-4, with D possibly being TRBD1 (5 bases). Looked up from germline, CDR1 is WSHSY and CDR2 is SAAADI. V dropped 4 bases and J dropped 4 bases, with 10 bases sitting between them. This CDR3 has 14 amino acids. CDR3 bases: TGCGCCAGCAGTGGACAGCTTTATAATGAAAAACTGTTTTTT. Protein product: CASSGQLYNEKLFF.

The table lists this clone with a few counts. CDR3 sequence reads: CAISVLHPSGANVLTF. The CDR3 DNA follows: TGTGCCATCAGTGTTTTACACCCCTCTGGGGCCAACGTCCTGACTTTC. The V and J genes are TRBV10-3 and TRBJ2-6; no clear D gene. Trimming cost V 4 bases and J 0 bases, with 10 bases left between them. This CDR3 has 16 amino acids. Germline CDR1 is ENHRY and CDR2 is SYGVKD.

This clone was observed once. CDR3 DNA sequence: TGTGCCAGCAGTTACCGTGGCGGGAGTCGCGATGAGCAGTTCTTC. Its protein product is CASSYRGGSRDEQFF. The rearrangement joins TRBV6-5 to TRBJ2-1; 7 nucleotides align to TRBD2. The ends lost 2 bases at V and 8 bases at J; junction bases unmatched: 9. The germline V gene has CDR1 MNHEY and CDR2 SVGAGI. The CDR3 has 15 amino acids.

This clone showed up just a few times. The V and J genes are TRBV29-1 and TRBJ2-7; TRBD2 is a possible D gene (5 bases). Looked up from germline, CDR1 is SQVTM and CDR2 is ANQGSEA. This CDR3 is 12 amino acids long. The ends were cut back, 5 bases at V and 4 bases at J, with 12 bases in the middle. CDR3 nucleotides: TGCAGCGTTATCGGGATTCTTTACGAGCAGTACTTC. Translating it yields CSVIGILYEQYF.